This T cell receptor beta chain was sequenced in a study of T cell responses to AZD1222 COVID-19 vaccine. CDR3 length equals 12 residues. Germline V CDR1 and CDR2: MNHEY, SVGEGT. V lost 2 bases and J lost 14, with 13 bases in between. Repertoires were generated with immunoSEQ multiplex PCR, while TCRdb's copy carries only in-frame clones and drops some. The table lists 65,000 to 75,000 clones, more than 75% of them singletons, with more than 4% in the top ten. The receptor was isolated from an adult who received the MenACWY meningococcal vaccine as a control. The sequences come from peripheral blood, collected 28 days after the second dose of the MenACWY control vaccine. The gene calls are TRBV6-2 or TRBV6-3 and TRBJ2-1; D unresolved. CDR3 protein: CASSYTDGLEFF. The CDR3, as DNA: TGTGCCAGCAGTTACACGGACGGGCTGGAGTTCTTC.